The source of this TCR beta chain is a study of blood T cell repertoires in COVID-19. The wider study: Sources were T cells, B-cell-depleted T cells, or PBMCs; the material itself was cDNA or gDNA.

Authors' methods: How many nucleated cells were present was estimated from reference gene primer amplification. Some clones are missing from TCRdb's copy, which holds only in-frame ones; the method was immunoSEQ multiplex PCR. The V and J calls and clone size are taken from that table; D and trimming were inferred from the DNA. The sample contains about 160,000 clones, 81% of which appear only once. Enrollees, about 18 to 90 years old, lived in approximately 25 US areas. Clinical histories supplied by participants themselves formed the basis of cohort assignment. The sequenced sample consisted of PBMCs or T cells enriched from blood (not recorded which). The sequence was collected from a woman in her 40s with acute COVID-19.

CDR3 loop: CASSLDGTSAFYNEQFF. For the CDR3, the DNA is TGTGCCAGCAGCTTAGATGGGACTAGCGCCTTCTACAATGAGCAGTTCTTC. The genes are TRBV7-2 and TRBJ2-1; 10 bases fit TRBD2. J was trimmed by 3 bases and V by 1 base; bases with no gene match: 6. The CDR3 contains 17 residues. Germline CDR1 and CDR2: SGHTA and FQGNSA.